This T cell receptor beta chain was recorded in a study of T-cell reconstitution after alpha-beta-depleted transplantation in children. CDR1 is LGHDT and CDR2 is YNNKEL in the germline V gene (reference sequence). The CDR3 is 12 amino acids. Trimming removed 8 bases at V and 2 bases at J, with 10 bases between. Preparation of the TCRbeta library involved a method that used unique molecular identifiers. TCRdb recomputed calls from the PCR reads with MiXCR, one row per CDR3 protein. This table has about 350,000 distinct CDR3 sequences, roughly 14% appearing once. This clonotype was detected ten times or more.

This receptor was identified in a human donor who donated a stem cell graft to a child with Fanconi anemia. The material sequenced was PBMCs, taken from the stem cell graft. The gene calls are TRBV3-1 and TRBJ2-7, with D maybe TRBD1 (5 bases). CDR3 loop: CASGASTYEQYF. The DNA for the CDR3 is TGTGCCAGCGGGGCCTCGACCTACGAGCAGTACTTC.